This TCR beta chain was documented in a study of blood T cell repertoires in COVID-19. Whole-study context: The origin of the acute and convalescent COVID-19 samples was the United States, Italy and Spain. PBMCs, B-cell-depleted T cells, or T cells provided the cDNA or gDNA that made up the material.

Authors' methods: Estimation of nucleated cell counts relied on the amplification of reference gene primers. The table came from immunoSEQ multiplex PCR; TCRdb's copy has only in-frame clones and leaves some out. V and J calls plus clone size are reproduced from that table; the DNA served to infer D and trimming. This sample has roughly 150,000 clones; just under 85% occur once, and the top ten carry over 7%. The Seattle site enrolled patients during active infection and followed them longitudinally. CDR1 and CDR2 from the germline V gene are SEHNR and FQNEAQ (reference sequence). Trimming cost V 5 bases and J 2 bases, with 13 bases left between them. This CDR3 comprises 15 residues.

This rearrangement joins TRBV7-9 to TRBJ1-5; a possible D gene is TRBD1 (5 bases). The sequenced material came from peripheral blood. The TCR comes from a woman at least 80 years old with COVID-19, enrolled during active disease. The CDR3 reads CASSPSGDGNQPQHF. In DNA form, the CDR3 reads TGTGCCAGCAGCCCGTCGGGGGACGGCAATCAGCCCCAGCATTTT.